This TCR beta chain was recorded in a study of cytomegalovirus exposure and HLA in healthy donors. Amplification used 60 Vbeta primers and 13 Jbeta primers. Only in-frame clones appear in the TCRdb table, and some are missing; sequencing was by immunoSEQ multiplex PCR. This sample has some 140,000 clones, with over 70% found just once. As regards this clone: What it binds is not known.

Whole-study findings and limits: An assumption of roughly uniform sequencing depth across donors underlay the presence/absence analyses. Further analysis, carried out later, found HLA-associated TCR beta chains more clonally expanded than equally common other chains.

Sequencing was performed on PBMCs. The TCR originated in a woman aged 35 to 49 in good health and CMV-seronegative.

The CDR3 loop reads CASSTYPPPTNEKLFF. The CDR3, as DNA: TGTGCCAGCAGTACCTACCCCCCGCCAACTAATGAAAAACTGTTTTTT. The chain uses TRBV27 and TRBJ1-4; the D is unclear. The CDR3 length is 16 residues. From germline, CDR1 is MNHEY and CDR2 SMNVEV (reference sequence). V was clipped by 5 bases and J by 0 bases, with 13 bases between them.